This TCR beta chain came from a study of blood T cell repertoires in COVID-19. Study-level information: Sample material is recorded as cDNA or gDNA derived from T cells, B-cell-depleted T cells, or PBMCs.

This CDR3 comprises 12 residues. Germline V gene lookup returns CDR1 SGHRS and CDR2 YFSETQ. Between the trimmed V and J ends, which lost 4 bases and 7 bases, there was a span of 11 bases. It was during active infection that Seattle patients were enrolled and then longitudinally followed. The protocol was immunoSEQ multiplex PCR, while the TCRdb copy is restricted to in-frame clones and leaves out a portion. The sample has fewer than 250,000 clones, around four fifths seen once. The sample consisted of peripheral blood. V gene TRBV5-1 combines with J gene TRBJ1-1; D is possibly TRBD1 (5 bases). The clonotype was recovered from a man between 60 and 75 years old with COVID-19, enrolled during active disease. The DNA of the CDR3 is TGCGCCAGCAGCGACAGAGTGGGTGAAGCTTTCTTT. Its protein product is CASSDRVGEAFF.